This TCR beta chain stems from a study of naive and memory T cell subsets. This clonotype was detected only a few times. Germline-derived CDR1 and CDR2 are MNHEY and SMNVEV (reference sequence). The V and J ends lost 3 bases and 5 bases respectively, with 17 bases between them. The CDR3 has 15 amino acids. The library had UMIs added by 3' ligation of an oligonucleotide to TCR cDNA. Whole-blood samples were roughly 2.3 ml of peripheral blood from healthy adult volunteers. The SP2 primer and nested alpha and beta constant region primers amplified ligated cDNA in four rounds. TCRdb recomputed calls from the 5' RACE reads with MiXCR, one row per CDR3 protein. The data contain more than 45,000 distinct CDR3 sequences, 7.2% of them seen just once; the ten biggest clones take up about 9.8%.

The chain links TRBV27 to TRBJ2-7, with D tentatively TRBD1 or TRBD2 (5 bases each). The origin of this receptor is a male donor in good health. The CDR3 spells CASSLKRGAPNEQYF. CDR3 sequence (DNA): TGTGCCAGCAGTTTGAAGAGGGGCGCCCCGAACGAGCAGTACTTC.